This T cell receptor beta chain stems from a study of human T cells and chemical hapten exposure. Study-level background: Minor pooled library volume differences mainly drove per-sample TCR yield variation.

Study-wide points: Unchanged with DPC sensitization were TCRs above 1 in 1000 frequency. Patch test score tracked positively with PT1 expanded TCR counts.

Time point meaning: patch test 2, 6 weeks after DPC sensitization. Treatment indicated: therapeutic diphenylcyclopropenone sensitization with weekly scalp DPC. The study enrolled 18 to 70-year-old alopecia patients suitable for DPC. In its sample, this clonotype was seen a few times. Its antigen remains unknown. TCRdb re-called the RACE reads through MiXCR, storing one row per CDR3 protein. This sample has some 99,000 distinct CDR3 sequences, with roughly 9% found just once. There are 20 residues in the CDR3. Trimming stripped 2 bases from V and 0 bases from J, with 23 bases between. CDR1 is MNHNY, CDR2 SVGAGI, per germline (reference sequence).

The receptor comes from a woman aged 40 to 55 with alopecia areata. Some clones in this sample may be carry-over from other donors' samples. Here the sequenced sample was whole blood, taken in connection with sensitization to the hapten diphenylcyclopropenone (DPC). The rearrangement uses TRBV6-6 and TRBJ1-3; perhaps TRBD1 as D (5 bases). The CDR3 coding sequence is TGTGCCAGCAGTTACCCATCAGGGACCGACTATACTTACTCTGGAAACACCATATATTTT. This translates into CASSYPSGTDYTYSGNTIYF.